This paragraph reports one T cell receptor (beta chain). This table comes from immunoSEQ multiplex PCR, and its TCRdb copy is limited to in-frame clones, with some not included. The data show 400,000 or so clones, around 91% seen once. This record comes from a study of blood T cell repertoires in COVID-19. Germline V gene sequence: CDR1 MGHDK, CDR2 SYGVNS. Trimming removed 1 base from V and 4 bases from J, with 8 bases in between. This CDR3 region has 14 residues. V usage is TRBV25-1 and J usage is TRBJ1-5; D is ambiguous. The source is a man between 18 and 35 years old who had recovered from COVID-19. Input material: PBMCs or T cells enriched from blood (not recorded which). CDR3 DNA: TGTGCCAGCAGTGAATCCTCGGGGAATCAGCCCCAGCATTTT. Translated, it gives CASSESSGNQPQHF.